Given below is one TCR beta chain in context. The antigen remains undetermined. At one boundary the junction diverges from the germline segment, which might be a read error. This entry comes from a study of response to subunit inactivated influenza vaccine. A single record per CDR3 protein comes from TCRdb applying MiXCR to the RT-PCR reads. The sample comprises approximately 520,000 distinct CDR3 sequences, 16% of which are singletons, and around 3% rests with the top ten. The CDR3 is 13 residues long. Germline loops: CDR1 ENHRY, CDR2 SYGVKD. Broader study findings: With each seasonal influenza vaccination, the authors suggested, few new T cells are recruited.

The material sequenced was CD4+ T cells sorted from PBMCs, taken less than 25 months after vaccination. The chain carries TRBV10-3 and TRBJ2-3; weak D call: TRBD1 (6 bases). This TCR came from a man between 50 and 75 years old who received an inactivated influenza vaccine. The CDR3 nucleotides read TGTGCCATCAATGAGGGGGGCACAGATACGCAGTATTTT. This codes for CAINEGGTDTQYF.